The entry below gives a single TCR beta chain sequence along with its context. The target of this receptor is not known. Per-base qualities were not stored, and no clone one base away is much larger. Relative to germline, V is 5 bases shorter and J is 7 bases shorter, with 11 bases between their ends. CDR1 and CDR2, looked up from the germline V gene, are SGHTA and FQGNSA. The CDR3 measures 12 amino acids from cysteine to phenylalanine. CDR3 DNA only is kept here, 36 bases in frame from base 1. The CDR3 regions of human TCRbeta chains were analyzed by immunosequencing. As for the original processing: TCRs in the repertoires were compared against a reference library of SARS-CoV-2-specific TCRs that had been generated with the MIRA antigen-specificity platform. Breadth meant the fraction of unique TCRs that were SARS-CoV-2-associated, whereas depth meant the fraction of total T cells that were SARS-CoV-2-associated. Using the MIRA data, every spike-specific TCR was mapped to the spike region that the TCR reacted to and assigned to either a CD4 or a CD8 class. Log10-transformed breadth and depth values were compared by one-way ANOVA with Sidak's multiple comparisons tests. TCRdb took over this immuneACCESS table, retaining in-frame rearrangements with V and J assigned. Such tables are incomplete; in checked studies, under half of the missing clones stem from an unresolved V gene, and the remainder is unexplained. V and J calls and clone size are copied from that table; D and trimming were computed from the DNA. Present in this sample are some 120,000 clones, 75% to 95% of which were seen just once. The ten largest make up around 4.4% of the sample.

The sample comes from a study of T cell responses to AZD1222 COVID-19 vaccine (dated by TCRdb to the early 2020s). Study-level background: A total of just over 230 trial participants underwent TCR sequencing, of whom 207 had received two doses of AZD1222 and some 25 had received two doses of the MenACWY control vaccine. Enrollment into the trials was organized by age into subgroups of 18-55, 56-69 and 70-plus years, and those subgroups contained roughly 150, 30 and 60 TCR-sequenced participants, respectively. General study outcomes and caveats: The vaccine-associated CD4 TCRs covered the entire spike protein, and the dominant responses fell in regions 160-218 and 743-854. Conclusions about previously exposed vaccinees were limited because only six AZD1222 recipients were SARS-CoV-2 seropositive at baseline. After two AZD1222 doses, both the breadth and the depth of spike-specific TCRs were significantly higher than at day 0 and than in MenACWY recipients. In the small 56-69-year group, the increase in depth fell short of significance, most likely because of low power. Nearly half of unique spike-specific TCRs reportedly recognized epitopes outside regions mutated in the B.1.351 and B.1.1.7 variants. Because no day 14 peak-response samples were available, repertoires were characterized only after the peak T cell response. Participants were mostly white British and included more females than males, and it was suggested by the authors that clonal diversity may have been underestimated.

The label giving this sample's time point can be read as: about 28 days (+/-7) after the second vaccine dose. What the treatment or condition label conveys for this sample: meningococcal conjugate vaccine given as trial control. Samples from vaccinated people were obtained from the UK trials COV001 and COV002, which included a single-blind randomized controlled phase 2/3 trial of AZD1222 (ChAdOx1 nCoV-19) in healthy adults. For TCRbeta chain sequencing, PBMC samples were collected from trial participants at day 0 and at day 28 after the second dose. This receptor was taken from an adult who received the MenACWY meningococcal vaccine as a control. The sample in question was peripheral blood, obtained 28 days after the second dose of the MenACWY control vaccine. The rearranged segments are TRBV7-2 and TRBJ2-5; perhaps TRBD1 is the D gene, with 6 bases matching. The nucleotide sequence reads as follows: TGTGCCAGCAGCCCAGACAGGACGACCCAGTACTTC. The translation is CASSPDRTTQYF.